A single sample gave rise to the 9 T cell receptor beta chains below, sequenced in a study of cytotoxic CD8 clonotypes in ibrutinib-treated CLL. Repertoires were generated with immunoSEQ multiplex PCR, while TCRdb's copy carries only in-frame clones and drops some. Of about 130,000 clones listed, under 90% were seen once; the top ten hold about 3.3%. The material sequenced was PBMCs, taken after 24 months of ibrutinib treatment. All receptors derive from a human donor with chronic lymphocytic leukemia.

The chain uses TRBV10-2 and TRBJ1-2; D is uncertain. The V gene's germline CDR1 is WSHSY and CDR2 SAAADI. V lost 0 bases, J lost 2 bases, and 7 bases lay in between. The CDR3 runs to 14 residues. CDR3 sequence reads: CASSESLANYGYTF. In nucleotides, the CDR3 is TGCGCCAGCAGTGAGTCGTTGGCAAACTATGGCTACACCTTC.

The chain couples TRBV25-1 to TRBJ1-1, with D perhaps matching TRBD1 (5 bases). The CDR3 has 16 amino acids. Germline V gene data show CDR1 as MGHDK and CDR2 as SYGVNS. Trimming took off 5 bases at V and 4 bases at J, with 20 bases between the two ends. This CDR3 reads CASSPTSWGRGTEAFF. DNA of the CDR3: TGTGCCAGCAGTCCCACTAGCTGGGGGAGAGGCACTGAAGCTTTCTTT.

A word on this clone: Additional DNA sequences in this sample encode the identical CDR3. DNA for the CDR3: TGCGCCAGCAGCACAACTAGCGGGGGACGCTCCTACAATGAGCAGTTCTTC. Encoded protein: CASSTTSGGRSYNEQFF. The rearrangement joins TRBV5-1 to TRBJ2-1, with 11 bases aligning to TRBD2. V lost 4 bases and J lost 0; bases outside the gene matches: 6. The CDR3 loop spans 17 amino acids. Germline assignment: CDR1 SGHRS and CDR2 YFSETQ.

With regard to this clone: A read error may produce the germline difference seen at one junction end. The V and J genes are TRBV7-9 and TRBJ1-2; 8 nucleotides agree with TRBD1. CDR3 size: 17 residues. The germline gives CDR1 SEHNR, CDR2 FQNEAQ (reference sequence). The CDR3 here is CASSVAGTGRRGLGYTF. Here the CDR3 DNA reads TGTGCCAGCAGCGTAGCGGGGACAGGAAGGAGAGGCTTGGGCTACACCTTC. Complete variable domain (other parts from reference TRBV7-9 and TRBJ1-2): DTGVSQNPRHKITKRGQNVTFRCDPISEHNRLYWYRQTLGQGPEFLTYFQNEAQLEKSRLLSDRFSAERPKGSFSTLEIQRTEQGDSAMYLCASSVAGTGRRGLGYTFGSGTRLTVV.

V usage is TRBV9 and J usage is TRBJ2-1, with D possibly matching TRBD1 (5 bases). The germline V gene has CDR1 SGDLS and CDR2 YYNGEE. The V gene lost 5 bases and the J gene lost 3 bases, with 15 bases spanning the gap. The CDR3 contains 15 residues. The CDR3 DNA is TGTGCCAGCAGTGAACAGGCAATAGTCTACAATGAGCAGTTCTTC. It is translated as CASSEQAIVYNEQFF.

CDR3 sequence (DNA): TGTGCCAGCAGCCCGCTAGCGGGGGAGAGGGAGACCCAGTACTTC. This sequence encodes CASSPLAGERETQYF. This chain uses TRBV7-3 with TRBJ2-5; the match to TRBD2 covers 10 bases. After removal of 5 bases from V and 5 bases from J, the junction contained 8 bases not matched to a gene. This CDR3 region has 15 residues. Germline V gives CDR1 SGHTA, CDR2 FQGTGA.

V and J are TRBV7-8 and TRBJ2-7; no firm D call. Germline CDR1 SGHVS, CDR2 FQNEAQ. V was cut by 3 bases and J by 6 bases, with 18 bases left in between. The length of the CDR3 is 15 residues. This chain's CDR3 is CASSFRVLGASEQYF. CDR3 in DNA: TGTGCCAGCAGCTTTAGGGTTTTAGGCGCGTCCGAGCAGTACTTC. Variable domain in full (rest from reference TRBV7-8 and TRBJ2-7): GAGVSQSPRYKVAKRGQDVALRCDPISGHVSLFWYQQALGQGPEFLTYFQNEAQLDKSGLPSDRFFAERPEGSVSTLKIQRTQQEDSAVYLCASSFRVLGASEQYFGPGTRLTVT.

The rearrangement uses TRBV4-3 and TRBJ2-1; D tentatively fits TRBD1 or TRBD2 (5 bases each). Germline-derived CDR1 and CDR2 are LGHNA and YSLEER. The CDR3 has 15 residues. The V end was cut by 0 bases, the J end by 5 bases, with 11 bases between. The CDR3 reads CASSQDGDVNNEQFF. CDR3 nucleotides: TGCGCCAGCAGCCAAGATGGGGACGTTAACAATGAGCAGTTCTTC.

V is TRBV2 and J is TRBJ1-2; D gene unclear. V was trimmed by 3 bases and J by 4 bases, leaving 9 bases between them. The CDR3 consists of 13 residues. Germline CDR1 reads SNHLY; CDR2 reads FYNNEI. In nucleotides, the CDR3 is TGTGCCAGCAGTGATGGAGGTCTCTATGGCTACACCTTC. This gives the protein CASSDGGLYGYTF.